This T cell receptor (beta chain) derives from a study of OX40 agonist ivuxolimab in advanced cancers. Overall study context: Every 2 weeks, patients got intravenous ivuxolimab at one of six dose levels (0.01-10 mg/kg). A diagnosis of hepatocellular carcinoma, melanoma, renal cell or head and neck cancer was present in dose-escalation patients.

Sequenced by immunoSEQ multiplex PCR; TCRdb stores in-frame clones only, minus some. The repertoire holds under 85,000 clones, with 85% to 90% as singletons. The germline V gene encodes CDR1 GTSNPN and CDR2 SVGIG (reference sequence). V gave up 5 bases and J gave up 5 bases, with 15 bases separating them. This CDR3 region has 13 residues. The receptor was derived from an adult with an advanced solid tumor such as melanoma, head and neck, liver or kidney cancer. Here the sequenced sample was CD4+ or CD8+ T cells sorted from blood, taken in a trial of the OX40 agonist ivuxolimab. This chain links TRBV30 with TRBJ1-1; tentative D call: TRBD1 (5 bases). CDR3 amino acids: CAWGQSGGTEAFF. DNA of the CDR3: TGTGCCTGGGGTCAGTCCGGGGGGACTGAAGCTTTCTTT.